Below are 26 T cell receptor beta chains sequenced from a single sample in a study of T cells in tuberculosis. After thawing and overnight rest, PBMC were stained with GMM-loaded CD1B tetramer, viability dye and anti-CD3 for sorting. C32 glucose monomycolate from Rhodococcus equi was loaded onto the CD1B tetramers. Sequenced by immunoSEQ multiplex PCR; TCRdb stores in-frame clones only, minus some. The table records about 88,000 clones, roughly 91% of them present only once. Input material: CD1b-GMM tetramer-negative cells sorted from PBMCs. The receptors stem from an adult woman with latent tuberculosis.

For this clone: Sequence at one end of the junction differs from germline and may be a read error. The chain is built from TRBV7-7 and TRBJ2-5; 7 bases fit TRBD2. CDR3 length equals 14 residues. Per the germline V gene, CDR1 is SSHAT and CDR2 is FNYEAQ (reference sequence). The CDR3 DNA reads as TGTGCTAGCAGCCAAGGCGGGGGTTGGGAGACCCAGTACTTC. As protein: CASSQGGGWETQYF.

V gene TRBV6-8 combines with J gene TRBJ1-1; D is ambiguous. Per germline, CDR1 MNHGY and CDR2 SAAAGT. This CDR3 is 11 amino acids long. Trimming cost V 6 bases and J 13 bases, with 15 bases left between them. CDR3 DNA: TGTGCCAGCAGGGCATCACCCTGTGATTTCTTT. Protein sequence: CASRASPCDFF.

V and J are TRBV6-4 and TRBJ2-3, with TRBD2 matching over 11 bases. The V gene's germline CDR1 is MRHNA and CDR2 SNTAGT. This CDR3 region has 16 residues. Germline trimming cut 4 bases from V and 0 bases from J; bases unmatched to any gene: 3. CDR3 residues: CASSVGLADSTDTQYF. The DNA of the CDR3 is TGTGCCAGCAGTGTGGGACTAGCGGATAGCACAGATACGCAGTATTTT.

This chain joins TRBV5-6 and TRBJ1-3; D call uncertain. Germline assignment: CDR1 SGHDT and CDR2 YYEEEE. Trimming shortened V by 2 bases and J by 8 bases, and 14 bases separated the two germline ends. This CDR3 contains 14 residues. The CDR3 DNA reads as TGTGCCAGCAGCTTAGGGAGGGCAGTACACACCATATATTTT. Translation gives CASSLGRAVHTIYF.

V usage is TRBV6-5 and J usage is TRBJ1-6; 11 bases align to TRBD1. CDR1 is MNHEY and CDR2 is SVGAGI in the germline V gene. V was clipped by 6 bases and J by 7 bases; unmatched bases: 5. This CDR3 is 15 amino acids long. The CDR3 DNA sequence: TGTGCCAGCAGCGCGGACAGGGGGCAGAATTCACCCCTCCACTTT. This codes for CASSADRGQNSPLHF.

This rearrangement joins TRBV7-8 to TRBJ1-5; 10 positions agree with TRBD1. Germline V gives CDR1 SGHVS, CDR2 FQNEAQ. Trimming removed 4 bases from V and 4 bases from J; junction bases left unmatched: 7. This CDR3 region has 16 residues. CDR3 residues: CASSSRDRGGNQPQHF. CDR3 DNA sequence: TGTGCCAGCAGCTCGCGGGACAGGGGAGGTAATCAGCCCCAGCATTTT.

The chain uses TRBV27 and TRBJ1-1, with D possibly being TRBD1 (5 bases). V shed 5 bases and J shed 6 bases, with 16 bases lying between them. Germline lookup yields CDR1 MNHEY and CDR2 SMNVEV (reference sequence). The CDR3 runs 14 residues. The CDR3 region has the DNA TGTGCCAGCAGTCCCCTCCGACCGGGGGCTGAAGCTTTCTTT. Its translation: CASSPLRPGAEAFF.

The chain joins TRBV29-1 to TRBJ2-1; TRBD2 is a possible D gene (5 bases). The length of the CDR3 is 15 residues. Germline-derived CDR1 and CDR2 are SQVTM and ANQGSEA. Trimming took 6 bases from V and 5 from J, leaving 20 bases between them. Here the CDR3 DNA reads TGCAGCGTCGAACTTACTAGGAGACGGGACAATGAGCAGTTCTTC. This sequence encodes CSVELTRRRDNEQFF.

The CDR3 protein is CATSGQSQETQYF. The CDR3 nucleotides are TGTGCCACCTCAGGACAGAGCCAAGAGACCCAGTACTTC. The gene calls are TRBV6-6 and TRBJ2-5, with D maybe TRBD1 (6 bases). The germline CDR1 and CDR2 sequences are MNHNY and SVGAGI (reference sequence). The CDR3 has 13 residues. V lost 10 bases, J lost 1 base, and 13 bases lay in between.

CDR3 residues: CASSASGQGTPNTGELFF. The CDR3 DNA sequence: TGTGCCAGCAGCGCTTCGGGACAGGGAACCCCGAACACCGGGGAGCTGTTTTTT. The genes are TRBV7-9 and TRBJ2-2; 9 bases agree with TRBD1. CDR1 and CDR2 (germline): SEHNR, FQNEAQ (reference sequence). V shed 5 bases, J shed 0 bases, and the junction held 10 bases outside the gene matches. This CDR3 has 18 amino acids.

J is TRBJ2-3 and V is TRBV9, with 8 nucleotides matching TRBD2. The junction had 8 bases not matched to a gene; V was cut back by 6 bases and J by 2 bases. Germline CDR1 is SGDLS and CDR2 is YYNGEE. The CDR3 has 15 amino acids. CDR3 DNA: TGTGCCAGCAACCCGCGGGGGGCCGACACAGATACGCAGTATTTT. Translating it yields CASNPRGADTDTQYF.

The rearrangement joins TRBV6-5 to TRBJ2-7; TRBD1 aligns across 8 bases. This CDR3 region has 14 residues. Germline V gene sequence: CDR1 MNHEY, CDR2 SVGAGI. Unmatched junction bases numbered 4, after V lost 6 bases and J lost 0 bases. The CDR3 coding sequence is TGTGCCAGCAGACGGACAGGGTCCTCCTACGAGCAGTACGTC. The encoded protein is CASRRTGSSYEQYV.

The J gene is TRBJ1-2, the V gene TRBV7-8; 8 nucleotides match TRBD1. The CDR3 is 14 amino acids. J lost 4 bases, V lost 5 bases, and 6 bases had no gene match. CDR1 and CDR2 (germline): SGHVS, FQNEAQ. CDR3 sequence: CASSLRTGIYGYTF. CDR3 DNA sequence: TGTGCCAGCAGCCTTAGGACAGGGATCTATGGCTACACCTTC.

This sequence joins TRBV7-9 and TRBJ2-3; the match to TRBD2 covers 10 bases. Per the germline V gene, CDR1 is SEHNR and CDR2 is FQNEAQ (reference sequence). Trimming cost V 5 bases and J 6 bases; bases outside gene matches: 14. This CDR3 region has 17 residues. CDR3 amino acids: CASSLTTSSGGRDTQYF. DNA for the CDR3: TGTGCCAGCAGCCTAACGACTTCTAGCGGGGGCCGCGATACGCAGTATTTT. The full variable domain, completed using reference TRBV7-9 and TRBJ2-3, is DTGVSQNPRHKITKRGQNVTFRCDPISEHNRLYWYRQTLGQGPEFLTYFQNEAQLEKSRLLSDRFSAERPKGSFSTLEIQRTEQGDSAMYLCASSLTTSSGGRDTQYFGPGTRLTVL.

This chain connects TRBV5-4 to TRBJ2-5, with D possibly matching TRBD2 (7 bases). CDR3 size: 14 residues. Trimming took off 4 bases at V and 0 bases at J, with 10 bases between the two ends. Germline loops: CDR1 SGHNT, CDR2 YYREEE (reference sequence). CDR3 protein: CASSRGGDQETQYF. In nucleotides, the CDR3 is TGTGCCAGCAGCAGGGGGGGGGACCAAGAGACCCAGTACTTC.

The chain employs TRBV11-2 and TRBJ2-3, with 12 bases fitting TRBD2. Germline V gene sequence: CDR1 SGHAT, CDR2 FQNNGV. With 4 bases clipped from V and 9 bases from J, the junction kept 11 bases outside the gene matches. The CDR3 extends over 16 amino acids. The CDR3 DNA is TGTGCCAGCAGCTCCCAGACTAGCGGGGGCCCCCCAACGCAGTATTTT. Amino acid sequence: CASSSQTSGGPPTQYF.

J is TRBJ2-5 and V is TRBV7-9; 8 bases match TRBD1. CDR3 length equals 15 residues. The V gene's germline CDR1 is SEHNR and CDR2 FQNEAQ (reference sequence). V trimming: 1 base; J trimming: 2 bases; junction bases outside the gene matches: 3. CDR3 in DNA: TGTGCCAGCAGCTTAGGGGACAGGAAACAAGAGACCCAGTACTTC. It codes for CASSLGDRKQETQYF.

The chain recombines TRBV6-6 with TRBJ1-5; 8 positions match TRBD1. The CDR3 has 14 amino acids. Germline trimming cut 7 bases from V and 3 bases from J; bases unmatched to any gene: 5. Germline V CDR1 and CDR2: MNHNY, SVGAGI (reference sequence). This CDR3 reads CASTATGVNQPQHF. CDR3 in DNA: TGTGCCAGCACCGCGACAGGGGTCAATCAGCCCCAGCATTTT.

The chain uses TRBV4-2 and TRBJ2-1, with D unresolved. Trimming stripped 5 bases from V and 8 bases from J, with 13 bases between. Germline values: CDR1 LGHNA, CDR2 YNFKEQ. CDR3 length: 13 amino acids. In DNA, the CDR3 is TGTGCCAGCAGCTTTGAGCTCCTCTATGAGCAGTTCTTC. Its protein is CASSFELLYEQFF.

The chain uses TRBV30 and TRBJ1-1; D perhaps matches TRBD1 (5 bases). Germline CDR1 is GTSNPN and CDR2 is SVGIG (reference sequence). CDR3 length: 13 residues. V was trimmed by 6 bases and J by 1 base, leaving 12 bases between them. This CDR3 is CACHRSTNTEAFF. The CDR3 DNA reads as TGTGCCTGCCACAGGTCCACGAACACTGAAGCTTTCTTT.

The chain recombines TRBV9 with TRBJ2-3; D gene uncertain. The CDR3 totals 13 residues. The germline gives CDR1 SGDLS, CDR2 YYNGEE. The V end lost 4 bases, the J end lost 5 bases, and 11 bases lay between the germline ends. CDR3 nucleotide sequence: TGTGCCAGCAGCCACGGGTTGGGAGATACGCAGTATTTT. Protein sequence: CASSHGLGDTQYF.

The chain has TRBV6-5 and TRBJ1-1; D might be TRBD1 (6 bases). Trimming removed 2 bases at V and 0 bases at J, with 10 bases between. The CDR3 runs to 15 residues. Germline V gene data show CDR1 as MNHEY and CDR2 as SVGAGI. This chain's CDR3 is CASSYDWDMNTEAFF. CDR3 coding DNA: TGTGCCAGCAGTTACGATTGGGACATGAACACTGAAGCTTTCTTT.

Here the CDR3 DNA reads TGTGCCAGCAGCGTAGGATCTAGCGGGGGCAATGAGCAGTTCTTC. The encoded protein is CASSVGSSGGNEQFF. The V call is TRBV9, the J call TRBJ2-1; TRBD2 matches 10 bases. With V trimmed by 0 bases and J by 6 bases, 3 bases remained unmatched. This CDR3 has 15 amino acids. The germline V gene has CDR1 SGDLS and CDR2 YYNGEE.

This chain connects TRBV10-2 to TRBJ2-7, with 7 bases identical to TRBD1. Germline loops: CDR1 WSHSY, CDR2 SAAADI. V lost 0 bases to trimming and J lost 2 bases; unmatched junction nucleotides: 1. CDR3 length: 14 residues. For the CDR3, the DNA is TGCGCCAGCAGTGAGTCCGGGACAGCCTACGAGCAGTACGTC. Amino acid sequence: CASSESGTAYEQYV.

The V call is TRBV2, the J call TRBJ1-2; D is perhaps TRBD1 (6 bases). V was pared by 7 bases and J by 6 bases, with 15 bases between. The CDR3 is made up of 13 amino acids. From germline, CDR1 is SNHLY and CDR2 FYNNEI. CDR3: CASTSTGHDGYTF. CDR3 bases: TGTGCCAGCACAAGCACAGGGCACGATGGCTACACCTTC.

The rearrangement links TRBV2 to TRBJ1-2; weak D call: TRBD1 (5 bases). Germline values: CDR1 SNHLY, CDR2 FYNNEI. Trimming shortened V by 4 bases and J by 3 bases, and 15 bases separated the two germline ends. CDR3 size: 15 residues. CDR3: CASSGTTARDYGYTF. The CDR3, as DNA: TGTGCCAGCAGTGGAACGACAGCCCGCGACTATGGCTACACCTTC.